This T cell receptor beta chain was recorded in a study of human T cells and chemical hapten exposure. About the research overall: Sensitization involved placing 2% DPC onto a roughly 2 cm by roughly 2 cm region of upper inner arm skin. Small volume differences among pooled libraries mainly caused per-sample TCR yield variation. Whole-study results and caveats: Expanded TCRs produced significantly more large CDR3 similarity clusters than controls did.

CDR1 and CDR2 (germline): MNHEY, SMNVEV (reference sequence). Trimming pared 5 bases from V and 2 bases from J, leaving 12 bases between. This CDR3 is built from 15 residues. This clonotype was detected only a few times. Its cognate antigen is unknown. Each CDR3 protein gets one entry after TCRdb re-called the RACE reads with MiXCR. The data show tens of thousands of distinct CDR3 sequences, approximately 10% seen once. Sample time point: patch test 2, 6 weeks after DPC sensitization. Treatment specified: therapeutic diphenylcyclopropenone sensitization with weekly scalp DPC. Unfractionated whole blood was the source of the extracted total RNA.

This TCR was sampled from a man between 18 and 35 years old with alopecia areata. Some clones in this sample may be carry-over from other donors' samples. The sample here was whole blood, taken in connection with sensitization to the hapten diphenylcyclopropenone (DPC). The chain combines TRBV27 with TRBJ2-2; TRBD2 might be the D (5 bases). The CDR3 loop is CASSLGSGNTGELFF. DNA for the CDR3: TGTGCCAGCAGTCTAGGATCGGGAAACACCGGGGAGCTGTTTTTT.